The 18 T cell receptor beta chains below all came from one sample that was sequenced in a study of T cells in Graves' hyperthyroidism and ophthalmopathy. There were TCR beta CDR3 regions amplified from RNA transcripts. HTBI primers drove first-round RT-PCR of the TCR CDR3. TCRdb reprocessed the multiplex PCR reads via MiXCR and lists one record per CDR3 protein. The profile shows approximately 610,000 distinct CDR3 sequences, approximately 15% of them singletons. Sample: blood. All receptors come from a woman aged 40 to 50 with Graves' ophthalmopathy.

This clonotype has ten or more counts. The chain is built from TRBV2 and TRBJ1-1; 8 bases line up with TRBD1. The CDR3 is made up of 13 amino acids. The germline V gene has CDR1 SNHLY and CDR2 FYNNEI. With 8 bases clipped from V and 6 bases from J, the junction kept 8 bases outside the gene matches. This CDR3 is CASGRTGRAEAFF. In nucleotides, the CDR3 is TGTGCCAGCGGAAGGACAGGGAGGGCTGAAGCTTTCTTT.

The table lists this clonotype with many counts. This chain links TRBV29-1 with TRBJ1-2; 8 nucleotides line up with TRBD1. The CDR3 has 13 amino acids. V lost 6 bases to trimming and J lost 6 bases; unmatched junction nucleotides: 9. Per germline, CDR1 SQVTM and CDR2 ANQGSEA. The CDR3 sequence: CSVVDRVGDGYTF. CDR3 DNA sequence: TGCAGCGTAGTGGACAGGGTGGGGGATGGCTACACCTTC.

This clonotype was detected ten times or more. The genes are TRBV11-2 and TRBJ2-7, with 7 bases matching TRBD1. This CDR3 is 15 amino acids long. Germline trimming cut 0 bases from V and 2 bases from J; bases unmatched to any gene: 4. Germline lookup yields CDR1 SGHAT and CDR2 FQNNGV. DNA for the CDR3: TGTGCCAGCAGCTTAGATCGGCAGGGGGCCTACGAGCAGTACTTC. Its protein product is CASSLDRQGAYEQYF.

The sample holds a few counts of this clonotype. The CDR3: CASSQTGAAEAFF. The CDR3, as DNA: TGCGCCAGCAGCCAAACAGGGGCCGCTGAAGCTTTCTTT. The chain joins TRBV5-1 to TRBJ1-1; 7 bases map to TRBD1. CDR1 is SGHRS, CDR2 YFSETQ, per germline. Trimming removed 4 bases from V and 6 bases from J; junction bases left unmatched: 6. The CDR3 spans 13 residues.

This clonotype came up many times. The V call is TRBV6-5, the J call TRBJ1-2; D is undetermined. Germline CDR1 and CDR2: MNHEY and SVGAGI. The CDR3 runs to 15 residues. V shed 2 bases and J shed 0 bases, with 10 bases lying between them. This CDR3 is CASSYPVGANYGYTF. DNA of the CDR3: TGTGCCAGCAGTTACCCGGTGGGCGCTAACTATGGCTACACCTTC.

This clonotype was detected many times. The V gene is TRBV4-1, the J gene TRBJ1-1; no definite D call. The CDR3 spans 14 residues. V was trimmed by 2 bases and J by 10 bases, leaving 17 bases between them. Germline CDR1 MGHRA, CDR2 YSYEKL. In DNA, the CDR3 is TGCGCCAGCAGCCAACAGAGTGCGGGGTCGGTAGCTTTCTTT. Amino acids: CASSQQSAGSVAFF.

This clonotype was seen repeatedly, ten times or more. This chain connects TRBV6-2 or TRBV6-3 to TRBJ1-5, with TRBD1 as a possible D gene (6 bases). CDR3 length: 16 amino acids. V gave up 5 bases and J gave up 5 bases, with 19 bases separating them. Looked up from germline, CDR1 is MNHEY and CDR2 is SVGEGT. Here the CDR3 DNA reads TGTGCCAGCAGTCCCCGGCAGGGGAGATATGATCAGCCCCAGCATTTT. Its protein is CASSPRQGRYDQPQHF.

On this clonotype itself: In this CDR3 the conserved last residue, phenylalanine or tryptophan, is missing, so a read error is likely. CDR3 DNA: TGTGCCAGCTCACCACGCGAGTCCCCCTCGTACGAGCAGTACCTC. Its translation is CASSPRESPSYEQYL. The chain is built from TRBV18 and TRBJ2-7, with D hard to call. The CDR3 covers 15 residues. The V end lost 1 base, the J end lost 4 bases, and 14 bases lay between the germline ends. Per the germline V gene, CDR1 is KGHSH and CDR2 is LQKENI.

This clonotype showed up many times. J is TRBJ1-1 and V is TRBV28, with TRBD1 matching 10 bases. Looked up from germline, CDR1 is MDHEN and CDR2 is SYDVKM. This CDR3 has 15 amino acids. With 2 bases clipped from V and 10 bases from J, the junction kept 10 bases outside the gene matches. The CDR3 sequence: CASSLIPTGTGVAFF. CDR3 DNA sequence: TGTGCCAGCAGTTTAATACCCACCGGGACAGGGGTAGCTTTCTTT. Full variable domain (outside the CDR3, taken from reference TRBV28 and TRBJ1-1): DVKVTQSSRYLVKRTGEKVFLECVQDMDHENMFWYRQDPGLGLRLIYFSYDVKMKEKGDIPEGYSVSREKKERFSLILESASTNQTSMYLCASSLIPTGTGVAFFGQGTRLTVV.

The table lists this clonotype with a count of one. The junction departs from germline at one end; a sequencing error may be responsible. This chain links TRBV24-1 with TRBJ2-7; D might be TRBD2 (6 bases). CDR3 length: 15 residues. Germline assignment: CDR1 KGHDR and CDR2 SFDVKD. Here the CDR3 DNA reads TGTGCCAGCAGTGAAGTATTGCGAGGGAGGTACGAGCAGTACTTC. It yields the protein CASSEVLRGRYEQYF.

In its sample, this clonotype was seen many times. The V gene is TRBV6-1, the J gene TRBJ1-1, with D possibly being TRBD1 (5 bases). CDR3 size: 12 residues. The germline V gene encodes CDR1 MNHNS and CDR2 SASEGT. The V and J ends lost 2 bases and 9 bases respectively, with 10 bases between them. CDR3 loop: CASSEFRTKAFF. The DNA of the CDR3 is TGTGCCAGCAGTGAATTCCGGACAAAAGCTTTCTTT.

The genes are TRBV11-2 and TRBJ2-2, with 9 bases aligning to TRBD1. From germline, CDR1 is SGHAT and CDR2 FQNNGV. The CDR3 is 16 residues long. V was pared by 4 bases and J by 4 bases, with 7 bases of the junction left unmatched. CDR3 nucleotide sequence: TGTGCCAGCAGCTGGCGCGGGACAGGGTCCACCGGGGAGCTGTTTTTT. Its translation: CASSWRGTGSTGELFF.

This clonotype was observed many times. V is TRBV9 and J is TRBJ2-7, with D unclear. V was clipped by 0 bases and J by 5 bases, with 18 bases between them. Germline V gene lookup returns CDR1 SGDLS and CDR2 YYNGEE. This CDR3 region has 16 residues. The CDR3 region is CASSVGRSGQLNEQYF. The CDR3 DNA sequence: TGTGCCAGCAGCGTAGGACGTAGTGGGCAGTTGAACGAGCAGTACTTC.

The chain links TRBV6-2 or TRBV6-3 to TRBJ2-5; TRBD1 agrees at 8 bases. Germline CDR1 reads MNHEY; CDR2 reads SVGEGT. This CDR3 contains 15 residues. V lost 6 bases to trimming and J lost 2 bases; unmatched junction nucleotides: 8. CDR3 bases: TGTGCCAGCAGAAAGCCCGGGACAGGACAAGAGACCCAGTACTTC. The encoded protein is CASRKPGTGQETQYF.

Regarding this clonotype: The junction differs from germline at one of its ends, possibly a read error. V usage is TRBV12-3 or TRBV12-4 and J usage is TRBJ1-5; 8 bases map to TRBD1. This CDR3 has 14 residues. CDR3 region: CASSSGDRWQPRHF. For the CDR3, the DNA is TGTGCCAGCAGTTCGGGGGACAGGTGGCAGCCCCGGCATTTT.

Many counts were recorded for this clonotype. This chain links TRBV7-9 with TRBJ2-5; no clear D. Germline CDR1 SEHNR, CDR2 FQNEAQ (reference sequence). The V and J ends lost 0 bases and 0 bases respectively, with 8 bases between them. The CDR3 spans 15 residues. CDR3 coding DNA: TGTGCCAGCAGCTTAGCGATACGATACCAAGAGACCCAGTACTTC. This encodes CASSLAIRYQETQYF.

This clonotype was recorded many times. The CDR3 DNA reads TGTGCCACCTCCCTGGGAGTAAGCAATCAGCCCCAGCATTTT. Translation: CATSLGVSNQPQHF. The chain carries TRBV15 and TRBJ1-5; D call uncertain. Trimming left V 8 bases short and J 1 base short, with 12 bases between. This CDR3 is 14 amino acids long. The germline CDR1 and CDR2 sequences are LNHNV and YYDKDF (reference sequence). Drawing the rest from reference TRBV15 and TRBJ1-5, the complete variable domain is DAMVIQNPRYQVTQFGKPVTLSCSQTLNHNVMYWYQQKSSQAPKLLFHYYDKDFNNEADTPDNFQSRRPNTSFCFLDIRSPGLGDTAMYLCATSLGVSNQPQHFGDGTRLSIL.

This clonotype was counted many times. As DNA, the CDR3 is TGTGCCAGCAGGGACCAGGGGGGGCTGGGGGAGCAGTACTTC. It codes for CASRDQGGLGEQYF. This chain connects TRBV6-1 to TRBJ2-7; either TRBD1 or TRBD2 may supply D (7 bases each). The V end lost 6 bases, the J end lost 7 bases, and 19 bases lay between the germline ends. Germline V lookup: CDR1 MNHNS, CDR2 SASEGT. CDR3 length: 14 amino acids.